This T cell receptor beta chain appears in the sequencing data of a study of T cell responses to AZD1222 COVID-19 vaccine. Germline V lookup: CDR1 SGHVS, CDR2 FNYEAQ. This CDR3 is 14 amino acids long. V lost 6 bases and J lost 1, with 12 bases in between. Turning to this clone: Its cognate antigen is unknown.

The protocol was immunoSEQ multiplex PCR, while the TCRdb copy is restricted to in-frame clones and leaves out a portion. The profile shows fewer than 85,000 clones, about 91% of them singletons. Study-wide findings and caveats: Unmutated variant regions are reportedly targeted by nearly half of spike-specific TCRs. Repertoires were obtained only post-peak T cell response. The donors showed a predominance of white British ancestry and of females, with possible underestimation of clonal diversity.

The V gene is TRBV7-6, the J gene TRBJ1-1; D gene uncertain. The sample here was peripheral blood, taken on day 0 of MenACWY control vaccination. This TCR came from an adult in good health. CDR3 region: CASSHNGQNTEAFF. The CDR3 bases are TGTGCCAGCAGTCACAACGGCCAGAACACTGAAGCTTTCTTT.